This TCR beta chain was captured in a study of response to subunit inactivated influenza vaccine (dated by TCRdb to the late 2010s). Looking at the study overall: Deep quantitative profiling of the T cell receptor repertoire was used in the study to follow responses to a trivalent subunit inactivated influenza vaccine. General conclusions and limits of the study: The authors proposed that each seasonal influenza vaccination may bring in only a limited number of new T cells.

Library method: RT-PCR. Sequenced on an Illumina HiSeq 2500. Starting from the raw public reads, TCRdb applied fastp trimming at Q25, assembled clones with MiXCR and retained in-frame beta chains. Rows merge per CDR3 protein into single entries with the most common DNA and genes. The table for this sample lists approximately 530,000 distinct CDR3 sequences; approximately 7.7% of them were counted only once. The ten largest clones capture over 10% of the sample. In the germline V gene, CDR1 corresponds to MNHEY and CDR2 to SVGAGI. The V and J ends are trimmed by 0 bases and 0 bases, leaving 8 bases between them. Counted from cysteine to phenylalanine, this CDR3 has 16 amino acids. Only the CDR3 region is kept as DNA, spanning 48 bases read in frame from base 1. This clonotype turned up a few times. What this receptor recognizes is not known. Base qualities are not at hand, and no much larger clone is one base apart.

The chain links TRBV6-5 with TRBJ1-4; a weak D assignment points to TRBD1 (5 bases agree). The origin of this receptor is a man between 50 and 69 years old who received an inactivated influenza vaccine. Donor details come from another sample of the same person, matched by shared clones. This specimen consisted of PBMCs from blood, obtained about 23 months after vaccination. CDR3 reads: CASSYSVGATNEKLFF. The DNA reads as follows: TGTGCCAGCAGTTACTCCGTGGGGGCAACTAATGAAAAACTGTTTTTT.